The 18 T cell receptor beta chains reported below all come from one sample, sequenced in a study of human T cells and chemical hapten exposure. Time point described: pre-sensitization, week 0. Treatment meaning: therapeutic diphenylcyclopropenone sensitization with weekly scalp DPC. TCRdb passed the RACE reads through MiXCR, listing each CDR3 protein once. This table holds 65,000 to 90,000 distinct CDR3 sequences, 11% to 15% found once. Here the sequenced sample was whole blood, taken in connection with sensitization to the hapten diphenylcyclopropenone (DPC). The receptor source for this set is a woman aged 45-65 years with alopecia areata. Some clones in this sample may be carry-over from other donors' samples.

The rearrangement links TRBV20-1 to TRBJ2-4, with D unresolved. V dropped 4 bases and J dropped 1 base, with 8 bases sitting between them. Germline V gene lookup returns CDR1 DFQATT and CDR2 SNEGSKA (reference sequence). The CDR3 extends over 13 amino acids. CDR3 amino acids: CSAKLLAKNIQYF. The CDR3 DNA sequence: TGCAGTGCTAAATTATTGGCCAAAAACATTCAGTACTTC.

This clonotype turned up a few times. This sequence joins TRBV20-1 and TRBJ2-1; D may be TRBD1 (5 bases). CDR1 and CDR2 (germline): DFQATT, SNEGSKA (reference sequence). The CDR3 is 15 residues long. Trimming left V 1 base short and J 9 bases short, with 19 bases between. This CDR3 is CSARAQGILVTEQFF. The CDR3 region has the DNA TGCAGTGCTAGAGCCCAGGGCATTCTTGTGACTGAGCAGTTCTTC.

The chain combines TRBV3-1 with TRBJ2-3; weak D call: TRBD1 (6 bases). The CDR3 covers 14 residues. Germline V gene sequence: CDR1 LGHDT, CDR2 YNNKEL (reference sequence). Trimming removed 0 bases from V and 8 bases from J, with 12 bases in between. The CDR3 is CASSQDRGGATQYF. CDR3 coding DNA: TGTGCCAGCAGCCAAGATCGAGGGGGAGCTACGCAGTATTTT.

This chain connects TRBV21-1 to TRBJ2-7; TRBD2, the D gene given by the table, was not confirmed from the DNA. TRBV21-1 is marked as a pseudogene. This CDR3 comprises 15 residues. The CDR3 sequence is CASSKEEAGLYEQYF. The CDR3 DNA follows: TGTGCCAGCAGCAAAGAGGAAGCGGGGTTATACGAGCAGTACTTC.

This clonotype has a count of ten or more. CDR3 bases: TGCAGTGCTAGAAGGAGAGGAGCTTATAATTCACCCCTCCACTTT. Translation: CSARRRGAYNSPLHF. This rearrangement joins TRBV20-1 to TRBJ1-6; no clear D. The germline CDR1 and CDR2 sequences are DFQATT and SNEGSKA (reference sequence). CDR3 length equals 15 residues. Trimming removed 2 bases from V and 4 bases from J, with 12 bases in between.

In DNA form, the CDR3 reads TGTGCCAGCAGTGAGCAGGCCCTTAGCAATCAGCCCCAGCATTTT. This encodes CASSEQALSNQPQHF. J is TRBJ1-5 and V is TRBV2; D not certain. V lost 3 bases and J 0 bases, leaving 9 bases between the germline ends. Germline V gives CDR1 SNHLY, CDR2 FYNNEI. The CDR3 consists of 15 residues. The full variable domain, completed using reference TRBV2 and TRBJ1-5, is EPEVTQTPSHQVTQMGQEVILRCVPISNHLYFYWYRQILGQKVEFLVSFYNNEISEKSEIFDDQFSVERPDGSNFTLKIRSTKLEDSAMYFCASSEQALSNQPQHFGDGTRLSIL.

J is TRBJ2-1 and V is TRBV28; D is ambiguous. The germline CDR1 and CDR2 sequences are MDHEN and SYDVKM. V was trimmed by 6 bases and J by 9 bases, leaving 9 bases between them. This CDR3 is 11 amino acids long. The CDR3 DNA is TGTGCCAGCAGCCATCGTCCTGAGCAGTTCTTC. Protein sequence: CASSHRPEQFF. Combining the CDR3 with reference TRBV28 and TRBJ2-1 gives the whole variable domain DVKVTQSSRYLVKRTGEKVFLECVQDMDHENMFWYRQDPGLGLRLIYFSYDVKMKEKGDIPEGYSVSREKKERFSLILESASTNQTSMYLCASSHRPEQFFGPGTRLTVL.

This clonotype was picked up a small number of times. CDR3 amino acids: CASSPTPFTGGYTF. The CDR3, as DNA: TGTGCCAGCTCACCGACTCCCTTCACGGGGGGCTACACCTTC. The gene calls are TRBV18 and TRBJ1-2; D is uncertain. The CDR3 consists of 14 residues. The germline CDR1 and CDR2 sequences are KGHSH and LQKENI. V was pared by 3 bases and J by 8 bases, with 16 bases between. The variable domain in full, completed from reference TRBV18 and TRBJ1-2, reads NAGVMQNPRHLVRRRGQEARLRCSPMKGHSHVYWYRQLPEEGLKFMVYLQKENIIDESGMPKERFSAEFPKEGPSILRIQQVVRGDSAAYFCASSPTPFTGGYTFGSGTRLTVV.

The chain links TRBV28 to TRBJ1-3; tentative D call: TRBD1 (6 bases). Germline CDR1 MDHEN, CDR2 SYDVKM. V lost 4 bases, J lost 0 bases, and 13 bases lay in between. The CDR3 is made up of 16 amino acids. CDR3 coding DNA: TGTGCCAGCAGTTCCCCGGGACAAAGCTCTGGAAACACCATATATTTT. Protein sequence: CASSSPGQSSGNTIYF. Together with reference TRBV28 and TRBJ1-3, the CDR3 gives the full variable domain: DVKVTQSSRYLVKRTGEKVFLECVQDMDHENMFWYRQDPGLGLRLIYFSYDVKMKEKGDIPEGYSVSREKKERFSLILESASTNQTSMYLCASSSPGQSSGNTIYFGEGSWLTVV.

The chain couples TRBV30 to TRBJ1-1; D remains unclear. Germline CDR1 reads GTSNPN; CDR2 reads SVGIG (reference sequence). The V gene lost 6 bases and the J gene lost 1 base, with 6 bases spanning the gap. The CDR3 loop spans 11 amino acids. In nucleotides, the CDR3 is TGTGCCTGCGAGCGGAACACTGAAGCTTTCTTT. The encoded protein is CACERNTEAFF.

This clonotype was detected a few times. The CDR3 bases are TGCAGTGCTAAGGGCATCGACGGTTCGGTCCAGTACTTC. Protein product: CSAKGIDGSVQYF. The chain has TRBV20-1 and TRBJ2-5; D is unclear. The CDR3 has 13 amino acids. Per the germline V gene, CDR1 is DFQATT and CDR2 is SNEGSKA (reference sequence). The V end lost 4 bases, the J end lost 10 bases, and 19 bases lay between the germline ends.

This clonotype has a handful of counts. The chain has TRBV12-3 or TRBV12-4 and TRBJ1-5; D is unresolved. The V end lost 4 bases, the J end lost 0 bases, and 16 bases lay between the germline ends. The CDR3 has 17 amino acids. This CDR3 is CASSWADGLYSNQPQHF. In DNA, the CDR3 is TGTGCCAGCAGTTGGGCCGACGGACTTTATAGCAATCAGCCCCAGCATTTT.

In its sample, this clonotype was seen a few times. J is TRBJ2-3 and V is TRBV12-3 or TRBV12-4; TRBD2 matches at 7 bases. The CDR3 has 20 residues. The ends lost 3 bases at V and 2 bases at J; junction bases unmatched: 20. Here the CDR3 reads CASSFGRSTYNVFSTDTQYF. CDR3 nucleotide sequence: TGTGCCAGCAGTTTCGGGAGGTCCACCTATAACGTTTTCTCCACAGATACGCAGTATTTT.

This clonotype was detected a few times. The rearrangement links TRBV6-1 to TRBJ2-3; D may be TRBD1 (5 bases). V dropped 6 bases and J dropped 5 bases, with 12 bases sitting between them. Germline-derived CDR1 and CDR2 are MNHNS and SASEGT. This CDR3 has 13 amino acids. For the CDR3, the DNA is TGTGCCAGCAGGCAGGGCTGGGGAGATACGCAGTATTTT. Its protein is CASRQGWGDTQYF.

This clonotype was recorded a few times. This chain uses TRBV20-1 with TRBJ2-7, with 14 positions matching TRBD2. Unmatched junction bases numbered 3, after V lost 0 bases and J lost 2 bases. Germline CDR1 reads DFQATT; CDR2 reads SNEGSKA (reference sequence). The CDR3 runs to 16 residues. This CDR3 reads CSARDGTSGRAYEQYF. DNA of the CDR3: TGCAGTGCTAGAGATGGGACTAGCGGGAGAGCCTACGAGCAGTACTTC.

This clonotype was observed a single time. This chain connects TRBV29-1 to TRBJ2-3; D not resolved. V was trimmed by 4 bases and J by 2 bases, leaving 13 bases between them. Germline loops: CDR1 SQVTM, CDR2 ANQGSEA. This CDR3 comprises 14 residues. CDR3 protein: CSVVGSGFTDTQYF. The CDR3 DNA is TGCAGCGTTGTCGGGTCAGGCTTCACAGATACGCAGTATTTT.

In its sample, this clonotype was seen many times. This sequence joins TRBV23-1 and TRBJ1-6; D is perhaps TRBD1 (5 bases). TRBV23-1 is filed as an ORF, its function uncertain. Trimming took off 1 base at V and 7 bases at J, with 11 bases between the two ends. The CDR3 spans 15 residues. CDR3 sequence (DNA): TGCGCCAGCAGTCAATTAAAGGACAAGAATTCACCCCTCCACTTT. It is translated as CASSQLKDKNSPLHF.

Only a few counts were recorded for this clonotype. J is TRBJ1-5 and V is TRBV2, with a tentative D call TRBD1 (6 bases). This CDR3 contains 12 residues. V was clipped by 7 bases and J by 8 bases, with 12 bases between them. Germline assignment: CDR1 SNHLY and CDR2 FYNNEI. The CDR3 DNA is TGTGCCAGCAAGACAGGACTTGAGCCCCAGCATTTT. Translation: CASKTGLEPQHF.